This is a list of T cell receptor beta chains from one sample in a study of blood T cell repertoires in COVID-19. Only in-frame clones appear in the TCRdb table, and some are missing; sequencing was by immunoSEQ multiplex PCR. The data hold 330,000 or so clones, with roughly 86% observed a single time. Sample: PBMCs or T cells enriched from blood (not recorded which). These TCRs come from a woman in her twenties or thirties who had been exposed to COVID-19. Both conserved end residues are part of each CDR3. Each record gives: CDR3 DNA, CDR3 protein, clone size, J gene, D gene, V gene. A D gene is named only where the DNA matches it firmly. The size entry is marked missing in some rows and otherwise reads once, few, many or a size class.

CDR3 DNA: TGTGCCTGGAGTGTCCTCCGGGATTGGGCCGGGTTTCCCCTCGCACGGGATTCACCCCTCCACTTT
CDR3 protein: CAWSVLRDWAGFPLARDSPLHF
clone size: NA
J gene: TRBJ1-6
D gene: NA
V gene: TRBV30

CDR3 DNA: TGTGCCAGCAGCACCCGCGCCGGGACTAGCGGGACGGATACGCAGTATTTT
CDR3 protein: CASSTRAGTSGTDTQYF
clone size: NA
J gene: TRBJ2-3
D gene: TRBD2
V gene: TRBV9

CDR3 DNA: TGTGCCAGCAGCCCCAGGACAGGGGACACCAAAAACATTCAGTACTTC
CDR3 protein: CASSPRTGDTKNIQYF
clone size: NA
J gene: TRBJ2-4
D gene: TRBD1
V gene: TRBV7-9

CDR3 DNA: TGTGCCAGCAGCTTAGGAGGACTAGCGGCGAACTCTGGGGCCAACGTCCTGACTTTC
CDR3 protein: CASSLGGLAANSGANVLTF
clone size: NA
J gene: TRBJ2-6
D gene: TRBD2
V gene: TRBV13

CDR3 DNA: TGTGCCAGCAGCTTAGGGCCAGCAGGGTATGGAAACACCATATATTTT
CDR3 protein: CASSLGPAGYGNTIYF
clone size: NA
J gene: TRBJ1-3
D gene: NA
V gene: TRBV11-2

CDR3 DNA: TGCGCCAGCAGTGAGTCCCGGGTCTCCTACAATGAGCAGTTCTTC
CDR3 protein: CASSESRVSYNEQFF
clone size: NA
J gene: TRBJ2-1
D gene: NA
V gene: TRBV10-2

CDR3 DNA: TGTGCCAGCAGTGACTCGACTAGCGGGAGCAATGAGCAGTTCTTC
CDR3 protein: CASSDSTSGSNEQFF
clone size: many
J gene: TRBJ2-1
D gene: TRBD2
V gene: TRBV6-4

CDR3 DNA: TGTGCCAGCAGCTTGAATAACCCCGCTGCGCCGACTGAAGCTTTCTTT
CDR3 protein: CASSLNNPAAPTEAFF
clone size: NA
J gene: TRBJ1-1
D gene: NA
V gene: TRBV5-6

CDR3 DNA: TGCGCCAGCAGCCAAGAGCCCGGGACTAATTACGAGCAGTACTTC
CDR3 protein: CASSQEPGTNYEQYF
clone size: NA
J gene: TRBJ2-7
D gene: TRBD2
V gene: TRBV4-1

CDR3 DNA: TGTGCCAGCAGCCTAACCGGGATTTATAATTCACCCCTCCACTTT
CDR3 protein: CASSLTGIYNSPLHF
clone size: NA
J gene: TRBJ1-6
D gene: NA
V gene: TRBV6-5

CDR3 DNA: TGCGCCAGCAGCTTTAGCGATTGGGGCAATGAGCAGTTCTTC
CDR3 protein: CASSFSDWGNEQFF
clone size: NA
J gene: TRBJ2-1
D gene: NA
V gene: TRBV5-1

CDR3 DNA: TGTGCCAGCTCACCTGGACAGGGGACAACGACGAACACCGGGGAGCTGTTTTTT
CDR3 protein: CASSPGQGTTTNTGELFF
clone size: NA
J gene: TRBJ2-2
D gene: TRBD1
V gene: TRBV18

CDR3 DNA: TGTGCCAGCAGCCCTGGGGACAGGGTCTATGGCTACACCTTC
CDR3 protein: CASSPGDRVYGYTF
clone size: NA
J gene: TRBJ1-2
D gene: TRBD1
V gene: TRBV9

CDR3 DNA: TGTGCCAGCAGCCAACCACCAACGGGGGGGAACACTGAAGCTTTCTTT
CDR3 protein: CASSQPPTGGNTEAFF
clone size: NA
J gene: TRBJ1-1
D gene: NA
V gene: TRBV3-1/TRBV3-2

CDR3 DNA: TGTGCCAGCAGCCCTACTGAGGATTTGGCCCAAGAGACCCAGTACTTC
CDR3 protein: CASSPTEDLAQETQYF
clone size: NA
J gene: TRBJ2-5
D gene: NA
V gene: TRBV7-9

CDR3 DNA: TGTGCCAGCAGCAAAGGACAGGGGGCGTATGGCAATCAGCCCCAGCATTTT
CDR3 protein: CASSKGQGAYGNQPQHF
clone size: NA
J gene: TRBJ1-5
D gene: TRBD1
V gene: TRBV2

CDR3 DNA: TGTGCCAGCAAGATCAGGGGGGCGAACTCACCCCTCCACTTT
CDR3 protein: CASKIRGANSPLHF
clone size: NA
J gene: TRBJ1-6
D gene: TRBD1
V gene: TRBV28

CDR3 DNA: TGCAGCGTCGCCCGACAGCCAACTAATGAAAAACTGTTTTTT
CDR3 protein: CSVARQPTNEKLFF
clone size: NA
J gene: TRBJ1-4
D gene: NA
V gene: TRBV29-1

CDR3 DNA: TGTGCCAGTAGTGCCCGGGACAGGGGACTCTCTGGGGCCAACGTCCTGACTTTC
CDR3 protein: CASSARDRGLSGANVLTF
clone size: NA
J gene: TRBJ2-6
D gene: TRBD1
V gene: TRBV19

CDR3 DNA: TGTGCCAGCAGCCCATCAACTAGCGGGCCCCCCTACAATGAGCAGTTCTTC
CDR3 protein: CASSPSTSGPPYNEQFF
clone size: NA
J gene: TRBJ2-1
D gene: TRBD2
V gene: TRBV7-3

CDR3 DNA: TGTGCCAGCAGCTTAACGGTCCTAGCCGGCGGGGAGCTGTTTTTT
CDR3 protein: CASSLTVLAGGELFF
clone size: NA
J gene: TRBJ2-2
D gene: NA
V gene: TRBV7-3

CDR3 DNA: TGTGCCAGCAGTGAAAGCCCCCTGAGCTCCTATAATTCACCCCTCCACTTT
CDR3 protein: CASSESPLSSYNSPLHF
clone size: NA
J gene: TRBJ1-6
D gene: NA
V gene: TRBV6-4

CDR3 DNA: TGTGCCAGCAGTGATGTGGGGCAGGGGGCTTCCTACGAGCAGTACTTC
CDR3 protein: CASSDVGQGASYEQYF
clone size: NA
J gene: TRBJ2-7
D gene: TRBD1
V gene: TRBV25-1

CDR3 DNA: TGTGCCAGCAGGGGGGGGGCAGGCCCTGAAGCTTTCTTT
CDR3 protein: CASRGGAGPEAFF
clone size: NA
J gene: TRBJ1-1
D gene: NA
V gene: TRBV7-2

CDR3 DNA: TGTGCCACCAGTGATTACCCCCAGGGGGCTACGTACCAAGAGACCCAGTACTTC
CDR3 protein: CATSDYPQGATYQETQYF
clone size: NA
J gene: TRBJ2-5
D gene: TRBD1
V gene: TRBV24-1

CDR3 DNA: TGTGCCAGTAGTAGGGCCAGATTACGAGCTAACTATGGCTACACCTTC
CDR3 protein: CASSRARLRANYGYTF
clone size: NA
J gene: TRBJ1-2
D gene: NA
V gene: TRBV19